The T cell receptor (beta chain) under discussion was sequenced for a study of T-cell memory formation after mild COVID-19. Overall study findings and caveats: The main location of contracting CD4+ clones was CM and EM, and that of contracting CD8+ clones was EMRA.

V was clipped by 4 bases and J by 9 bases, with 20 bases between them. Looked up from germline, CDR1 is SGDLS and CDR2 is YYNGEE. The CDR3 spans 15 residues. MiXCR, applied by TCRdb to the 5' RACE reads, yields one record per CDR3 protein. The table has more than 70,000 distinct CDR3 sequences, approximately 13% seen once; the top ten hold roughly a third. As for this clonotype: Its antigen is undetermined.

This receptor was obtained from an adult woman who had mild COVID-19 (a few samples of this study predate the infection). Cell type and time point are not known. The sample consisted of PBMCs or a T cell subset sorted from them (not recorded which). This chain links TRBV9 with TRBJ2-1; D gene uncertain. The DNA of the CDR3 is TGTGCCAGCAGCCCTCGGACCTCCCCGGATCGTGAGCAGTTCTTC. Translated, it gives CASSPRTSPDREQFF.